The 9 T cell receptor beta chains reported below all come from one sample, sequenced in a study of blood T cell repertoires in COVID-19 (dated by TCRdb to about 2020). Library preparation was by the immunoSEQ multiplex PCR assay. Sourced from immuneACCESS, this table was stored by TCRdb with only in-frame sequences that have V and J called. A share of the clones is absent; for the studies checked, an unresolved V gene accounts for under half, and the remainder has no known explanation. The sample table lists tens of thousands of clones, roughly 77% of them with a count of one. Around 6% of the sample comes from the top ten. The sample consisted of peripheral blood. The receptors come from a man aged 45-65 years with active or convalescent COVID-19.

The rearrangement links TRBV7-7 to TRBJ2-5, with 7 nucleotides matching TRBD1. V shed 4 bases and J 5 bases; nucleotides not matched to a gene: 4. The CDR3 runs 13 residues. CDR1 and CDR2 from the germline V gene are SSHAT and FNYEAQ (reference sequence). DNA of the CDR3: TGTGCCAGCAGCTCGACAGGGTCGGAGACCCAGTACTTC. This sequence encodes CASSSTGSETQYF.

This clone was counted ten times or more. The rearrangement uses TRBV7-8 and TRBJ2-7, with TRBD1 matching over 7 bases. CDR3 length equals 15 residues. The V segment lost 2 bases and the J segment 2 bases; nucleotides outside the gene matches: 6. Germline CDR1 is SGHVS and CDR2 is FQNEAQ. In nucleotides, the CDR3 is TGTGCCAGCAGCTTACATGGGCAGGGGGCCTACGAGCAGTACTTC. The encoded protein is CASSLHGQGAYEQYF.

This clone was counted only a few times. The chain couples TRBV6-5 to TRBJ1-3; tentative D call: TRBD1 (6 bases). The CDR3 has 14 amino acids. Trimming removed 5 bases at V and 3 bases at J, with 11 bases between. Germline V gene lookup returns CDR1 MNHEY and CDR2 SVGAGI. The CDR3 spells CASSRTVRGNTIYF. Written as DNA, the CDR3 is TGTGCCAGCAGTCGGACAGTTCGTGGAAACACCATATATTTT.

The chain uses TRBV11-2 and TRBJ2-2; 11 nucleotides match TRBD1. There are 15 residues in the CDR3. Germline CDR1 reads SGHAT; CDR2 reads FQNNGV. The junction had 4 bases not matched to a gene; V was cut back by 4 bases and J by 6 bases. CDR3 residues: CASSSGTGGPGELFF. In nucleotides, the CDR3 is TGTGCCAGCAGCTCCGGGACAGGGGGGCCCGGGGAGCTGTTTTTT.

V and J are TRBV30 and TRBJ2-3; TRBD1 aligns across 9 bases. CDR3 size: 13 residues. Germline V gene lookup returns CDR1 GTSNPN and CDR2 SVGIG (reference sequence). V was pared by 7 bases and J by 0 bases, with 2 bases of the junction left unmatched. The CDR3 DNA is TGTGCCTTTACAGGGGGCAGCACAGATACGCAGTATTTT. This gives the protein CAFTGGSTDTQYF.

This chain links TRBV24-1 with TRBJ2-1, with 12 bases lining up with TRBD2. Germline CDR1 is KGHDR and CDR2 is SFDVKD. The CDR3 runs to 18 residues. V gave up 8 bases and J gave up 3 bases; unmatched junction bases: 13. The CDR3 reads CATTTKLAGGAIYNEQFF. CDR3 DNA sequence: TGTGCCACCACAACTAAACTAGCGGGGGGTGCTATCTACAATGAGCAGTTCTTC.

This sequence joins TRBV5-1 and TRBJ2-2; D might be TRBD2 (5 bases). Germline V gene lookup returns CDR1 SGHRS and CDR2 YFSETQ. The CDR3 sequence is 14 residues long. V shed 0 bases and J shed 5 bases, with 8 bases lying between them. The CDR3 DNA is TGCGCCAGCAGCTTGGGGCGAGGGACCGGGGAGCTGTTTTTT. It specifies CASSLGRGTGELFF.

This sequence joins TRBV5-6 and TRBJ1-6, with D possibly matching TRBD1 (5 bases). The length of the CDR3 is 17 residues. Germline loops: CDR1 SGHDT, CDR2 YYEEEE. Trimming left V 3 bases short and J 0 bases short, with 13 bases between. CDR3 in DNA: TGTGCCAGCAGCTGGGCGGGGGAGAGCTCCTATAATTCACCCCTCCACTTT. Protein: CASSWAGESSYNSPLHF.

The V and J genes are TRBV9 and TRBJ2-5; 12 nucleotides match TRBD2. The germline gives CDR1 SGDLS, CDR2 YYNGEE. The V segment lost 2 bases and the J segment 3 bases; nucleotides outside the gene matches: 14. The CDR3 loop spans 19 amino acids. The CDR3 sequence is CASSVEDRTSGVRKETQYF. As DNA, the CDR3 is TGTGCCAGCAGCGTCGAGGACCGGACTAGCGGGGTTAGAAAAGAGACCCAGTACTTC.